A selection of T cell receptor beta chains follows, all from one sample in a study of cytomegalovirus exposure and HLA in healthy donors. Measured with immunoSEQ multiplex PCR; TCRdb has only the in-frame clones, and not every one. The table lists 70,000 or so clones. The sequenced sample was PBMCs. All receptors come from a female donor in good health and CMV-seropositive. Each CDR3 is given with its conserved first and last residue. Each record gives: D gene, J gene, V gene, CDR3 DNA, CDR3 protein. A D gene is named only where the DNA matches it firmly.

TRBD1,TRBJ1-2,TRBV6-5,TGTGCCAGCAGTGGCAGGGGGCTTTATGGCTACACCTTC,CASSGRGLYGYTF
TRBD1,TRBJ1-3,TRBV6-6,TGTGCCAGCAGTTACTACAGGGGCGATGGAAACACCATATATTTT,CASSYYRGDGNTIYF
.,TRBJ2-3,TRBV12-5,TGTGCTAGTGGCCTAACAGATACGCAGTATTTT,CASGLTDTQYF
TRBD2,TRBJ2-7,TRBV6-5,TGTGCCAGCAGTTACTCTAGCGGGGGGAAACCCTACGAGCAGTACTTC,CASSYSSGGKPYEQYF
TRBD1,TRBJ1-1,TRBV30,TGTGCCTGGAGTGTACAAGGGGGCGAGTGGTTTAGAACTGAAGCTTTCTTT,CAWSVQGGEWFRTEAFF
.,TRBJ2-7,TRBV6-1,TGTGCCAGCAGTGAGTCCCGGACTGCTACCTACGAGCAGTACTTC,CASSESRTATYEQYF
TRBD1,TRBJ1-1,TRBV6-5,TGTGCCAGCCGCTTCGGACAGGGAGGCACTGAAGCTTTCTTT,CASRFGQGGTEAFF
TRBD1,TRBJ2-7,TRBV5-1,TGCGCCAGTATCCCAACAGGGGGAGCCTACGAGCAGTACTTC,CASIPTGGAYEQYF
.,TRBJ2-1,TRBV7-2,TGTGCCAGCAGCTTAGATTCTCGCAGGGTTAATGAGCAGTTCTTC,CASSLDSRRVNEQFF
TRBD1,TRBJ2-7,TRBV6-5,TGTGCCAGCAGAAACGGGGCAGGGGGCTCCTACGAGCAGTACTTC,CASRNGAGGSYEQYF
.,TRBJ1-4,TRBV4-2,TGTGCCAGCAGCCAAGGCGACAGGACTAATGAAAAACTGTTTTTT,CASSQGDRTNEKLFF
TRBD2,TRBJ2-1,TRBV27,TGTGCCAGCAGTTACGGGACTAGCGGAGACAATGAGCAGTTCTTC,CASSYGTSGDNEQFF
.,TRBJ1-2,TRBV30,TGTGCCTGGAGTCAGGGGAATGGCTACACCTTC,CAWSQGNGYTF
TRBD1,TRBJ1-1,TRBV7-9,TGTGCCAGCAGCTTAGTTGGGACAGGGCTATTCACTGAAGCTTTCTTT,CASSLVGTGLFTEAFF
TRBD1,TRBJ1-1,TRBV28,TGTGCCAGCAGAGGGACAGGGAACACTGAAGCTTTCTTT,CASRGTGNTEAFF
.,TRBJ1-6,TRBV7-2,TGTGCCAGCAGCTGGGGGGTCGGGCCCCTCCACTTT,CASSWGVGPLHF
.,TRBJ2-2,TRBV4-3,TGCGCCAGCAGCCAGGAAACAGGGAAATCCGGGGAGCTGTTTTTT,CASSQETGKSGELFF
.,TRBJ2-7,TRBV4-3,TGCGCCAGCAGCCAAGATCTTGAAGGGACTGATGCCTACGAGCAGTACTTC,CASSQDLEGTDAYEQYF
TRBD1,TRBJ1-5,TRBV6-1,TGTGCCAGCAGTGAAGGAGGACAGGGGGCTCAGCCCCAGCATTTT,CASSEGGQGAQPQHF
.,TRBJ1-2,TRBV7-2,TGTGCCAGCAGCTTAGCGACGGGTAGGGGGACTAACTATGGCTACACCTTC,CASSLATGRGTNYGYTF
TRBD1,TRBJ1-2,TRBV10-1,TGCGCCAGCAGAATAAACCGGGACAGGGTGAGTGGCTACACCTTC,CASRINRDRVSGYTF
.,TRBJ1-5,TRBV30,TGTGCCTGGAGTGTACAGGGTCGTCAGCCCCAGCATTTT,CAWSVQGRQPQHF
TRBD1,TRBJ1-4,TRBV30,TGTGCCTGGAGAAATACAGGGGGAAAACTGTTTTTT,CAWRNTGGKLFF
.,TRBJ1-2,TRBV2,TGTGCCAGTCTTGGGGCAGCACAAAACTATGGCTACACCTTC,CASLGAAQNYGYTF
.,TRBJ2-2,TRBV4-3,TGCGCCAGCAGCCTCTTCCGGGGGGCGGAGGAGCTGTTTTTT,CASSLFRGAEELFF
.,TRBJ1-5,TRBV4-2,TGTGCCAGCAGCCAAGATGCGACAGGACATCAGCCCCAGCATTTT,CASSQDATGHQPQHF
.,TRBJ2-7,TRBV9,TGTGCCAGCAGCCCAATGGAGAGCGCCTACGAGCAGTACTTC,CASSPMESAYEQYF
.,TRBJ1-2,TRBV30,TGTGCCTGGAGTAACCACAGGGCCTCCTATGGCTACACCTTC,CAWSNHRASYGYTF
TRBD1,TRBJ1-2,TRBV9,TGTGCCAGCAGCGTAGCGGGGACAGACTATGGCTACACCTTC,CASSVAGTDYGYTF
TRBD1,TRBJ1-2,TRBV7-3,TGTGCCAGCAGCCTCAGTCCCGGGACAGGGTACTATGGCTACACCTTC,CASSLSPGTGYYGYTF